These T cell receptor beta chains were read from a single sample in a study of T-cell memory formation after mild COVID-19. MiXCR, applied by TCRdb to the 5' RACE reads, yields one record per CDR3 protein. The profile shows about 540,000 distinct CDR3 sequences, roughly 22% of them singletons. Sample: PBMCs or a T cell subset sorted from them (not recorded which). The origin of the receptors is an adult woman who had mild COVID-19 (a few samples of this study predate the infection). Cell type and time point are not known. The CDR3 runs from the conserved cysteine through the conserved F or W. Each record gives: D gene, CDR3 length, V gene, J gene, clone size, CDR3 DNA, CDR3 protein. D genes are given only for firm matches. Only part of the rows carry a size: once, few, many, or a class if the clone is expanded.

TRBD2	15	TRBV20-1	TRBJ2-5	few	TGCAGTGCTAGTCGCAGCGGGGGTTTGGTAGAGACCCAGTACTTC	CSASRSGGLVETQYF
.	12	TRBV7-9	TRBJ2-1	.	TGTGCCAGCAGCTTACACGGGAATGAGCAGTTCTTC	CASSLHGNEQFF
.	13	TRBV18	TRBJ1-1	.	TGTGCCAGCTCACCTGAGGCGAACACTGAAGCTTTCTTT	CASSPEANTEAFF
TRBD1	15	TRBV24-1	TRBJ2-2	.	TGTGCCACCAGTGAAGGCAGGGGGCGGTCCGGGGAGCTGTTTTTT	CATSEGRGRSGELFF
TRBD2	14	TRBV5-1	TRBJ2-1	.	TGCGCCAGCAGCTTGGGACTAGCGCCCAATGAGCAGTTCTTC	CASSLGLAPNEQFF
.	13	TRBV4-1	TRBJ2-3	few	TGCGCCAGCAGCCACAGAGAGGGGAATACGCAGTATTTT	CASSHREGNTQYF
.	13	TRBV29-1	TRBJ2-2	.	TGCAGCGTCCGGAGCGAGGGCACCGGGGAGCTGTTTTTT	CSVRSEGTGELFF
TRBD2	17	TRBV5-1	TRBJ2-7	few	TGCGCCAGCAGCTTTGGTGGCGGGACTAGCGGACCGGGGGAGCAGTACTTC	CASSFGGGTSGPGEQYF
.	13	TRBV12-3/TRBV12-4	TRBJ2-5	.	TGTGCCAGCTCCCAGGACCCTTGGGAGACCCAGTACTTC	CASSQDPWETQYF
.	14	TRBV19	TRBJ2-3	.	TGTGCCAGTAGTCCGGGGGACAGCACAGATACGCAGTATTTT	CASSPGDSTDTQYF